The clone carrying this T cell receptor (beta chain) was recorded a few times. The data were taken from a study of molecular identifiers for immune sequencing clone quantification. Study information: Across replicate runs, RNA obtained from approximately 20,000 or 100,000 naive CD8 cells was divided into five, with four undergoing sequencing.

The germline V gene has CDR1 SGHAT and CDR2 FQNNGV. The CDR3 runs 17 residues. The V and J ends lost 1 base and 3 bases respectively, with 18 bases between them. Bulk libraries came from a prior protocol with listed TCR primers. TCRdb reprocessed the PCR reads via MiXCR and lists one record per CDR3 protein. Among approximately 630,000 distinct CDR3 sequences listed, 25% were seen once. Every naive CD8 library was made from between roughly 18,000 and 1,000,000 sorted cells with 10%, 30% or 50% RNA. Isolation of naive CD8 T cells was achieved by sorting on a CD8+CD4-CCR7+CD45RA+ phenotype. The rearrangement uses TRBV11-2 and TRBJ1-1, with D uncertain. The sequencing input was naive CD8+ T cells from blood, with Jurkat cell RNA spiked in. The subset denotes: FACS-sorted CD8+CD4-CCR7+CD45RA+ naive T cells. This receptor was obtained from a human donor in good health. Some libraries in this study had Jurkat cell RNA spiked in. The CDR3 spells CASSLAGTLRPYTEAFF. DNA for the CDR3: TGTGCCAGCAGCTTAGCAGGTACCCTACGACCTTACACTGAAGCTTTCTTT. The variable domain in full, completed from reference TRBV11-2 and TRBJ1-1, reads EAGVAQSPRYKIIEKRQSVAFWCNPISGHATLYWYQQILGQGPKLLIQFQNNGVVDDSQLPKDRFSAERLKGVDSTLKIQPAKLEDSAVYLCASSLAGTLRPYTEAFFGQGTRLTVV.